The clone carrying this T cell receptor (beta chain) was seen many times. Its antigen is not known. Pregnant or lactating patients and those with other autoimmune diseases or uncontrolled infections were excluded. Diagnosis was based on clinical symptoms, serum thyroxine, TRAb, thyroid ultrasound and orbital computed tomography. The record originates from a study of Graves' ophthalmopathy and Graves' hyperthyroidism. The ends were cut back, 0 bases at V and 5 bases at J, with 14 bases in the middle. The CDR3 runs to 14 residues. Germline V gene sequence: CDR1 DFQATT, CDR2 SNEGSKA (reference sequence). Broader study findings: Sensitivity reached 70.59% and specificity approximately 72% when the model predicted ophthalmopathy progression.

Researchers took RNA transcripts and amplified TCR beta CDR3 regions from them. HTBI primers served in a first-round RT-PCR, which a second-round multiplex PCR followed. TCRdb redid the calling of the multiplex PCR reads with MiXCR, one entry per CDR3 protein. The table lists 300,000 to 400,000 distinct CDR3 sequences, about 18% of them singletons. Specimen: peripheral blood. This chain connects TRBV20-1 to TRBJ2-7; no definite D call. The sequence came from an adult woman with stable Graves' hyperthyroidism. In DNA, the CDR3 is TGCAGTGCTAGAGATCAAAACGGCCTCAACGAGCAGTACTTC. Protein sequence: CSARDQNGLNEQYF.